This record concerns one TCR beta chain sequence. Authors' analysis steps: Nucleated cell counts were estimated from reference gene primer amplification. Clones were sequenced by immunoSEQ multiplex PCR, and TCRdb holds only the in-frame ones, with some missing. V and J calls and clone size are copied from that table; D and trimming were computed from the DNA. The top ten hold roughly 6.8% of the sample, which has hundreds of thousands of clones, approximately 88% seen once. This entry is derived from a study of blood T cell repertoires in COVID-19. Background on the study: The samples span acute and convalescent COVID-19 from the United States, Italy and Spain. PBMCs, B-cell-depleted T cells, or T cells were the source of the cDNA or gDNA that made up the material.

Seattle cases were enrolled at active infection and followed longitudinally. The material sequenced was peripheral blood. The sequence was collected from a woman under 40 with COVID-19, enrolled during active disease.

This CDR3 reads CASRPLEGGARNQPQHF. DNA of the CDR3: TGTGCCAGTAGGCCCCTCGAGGGGGGGGCGCGAAATCAGCCCCAGCATTTT. J is TRBJ1-5 and V is TRBV19; tentatively, D is TRBD1 (6 bases). V lost 6 bases, J lost 4 bases, and 22 bases lay in between. This CDR3 is built from 17 residues. Germline lookup yields CDR1 LNHDA and CDR2 SQIVND (reference sequence).